The 5 T cell receptor beta chains reported below all come from one sample, sequenced in a study of blood T cells in healthy people across ages. Next came a second PCR, run for about 6 to 12 cycles, which used a sample-barcoded 5' primer along with a J-beta primer mix. TCRdb fed the 5' RACE reads into MiXCR, producing one record per CDR3 protein. The sample records over a million distinct CDR3 sequences, 35% to 45% being singletons. The sequenced material came from blood. Receptor source: a woman aged 18 to 35 in good health.

In its sample, this clonotype was seen a few times. This sequence joins TRBV27 and TRBJ2-7, with no clear D. This CDR3 contains 13 residues. Per the germline V gene, CDR1 is MNHEY and CDR2 is SMNVEV (reference sequence). Trimming pared 3 bases from V and 3 bases from J, leaving 9 bases between. The CDR3 DNA reads TGTGCCAGCAGTTTTGGCAGGTTCTACGAGCAGTACTTC. Its protein is CASSFGRFYEQYF.

This clonotype appeared a few times. The chain recombines TRBV7-2 with TRBJ2-1, with 7 positions matching TRBD2. The CDR3 contains 15 residues. After removal of 1 base from V and 5 bases from J, the junction contained 5 bases not matched to a gene. The germline CDR1 and CDR2 sequences are SGHTA and FQGNSA. In nucleotides, the CDR3 is TGTGCCAGCAGCTTAGTTAGCGGGTACGACAATGAGCAGTTCTTC. It is translated as CASSLVSGYDNEQFF.

The chain has TRBV7-2 and TRBJ2-5; D unresolved. Germline-derived CDR1 and CDR2 are SGHTA and FQGNSA. V gave up 5 bases and J gave up 11 bases, with 24 bases separating them. CDR3 length equals 15 residues. The CDR3 bases are TGTGCCAGCAGCACCTTGGGCCAGCGTCACAATGAGCAGTACTTC. Its translation is CASSTLGQRHNEQYF.

This clonotype was seen more than once but under ten times. This chain uses TRBV9 with TRBJ2-7; no clear D. Germline CDR1 reads SGDLS; CDR2 reads YYNGEE. This CDR3 is 15 amino acids long. Between the trimmed V and J ends, which lost 0 bases and 3 bases, there was a span of 13 bases. In DNA, the CDR3 is TGTGCCAGCAGCGTAGCGGCTAGTCTGGACTACGAGCAGTACTTC. Protein product: CASSVAASLDYEQYF.

With respect to this clonotype: Sequence at one end of the junction differs from germline and may be a read error. The chain carries TRBV6-2 or TRBV6-3 and TRBJ2-1; D is unclear. The CDR3 totals 13 residues. Germline V lookup: CDR1 MNHEY, CDR2 SVGEGT. CDR3 region: CTSSYRTYNEQFF. DNA of the CDR3: TGTACCAGCAGTTACCGAACATACAATGAGCAGTTCTTC.